This T cell receptor (beta chain) emerged from a study of T cell changes during pregnancy in multiple sclerosis. Trimming removed 0 bases from V and 4 bases from J, with 6 bases in between. The CDR3 is made up of 13 amino acids. Germline CDR1 and CDR2: MNHEY and SVGAGI. Only in-frame clones appear in the TCRdb table, and some are missing; sequencing was by immunoSEQ multiplex PCR. The sample has about 35,000 clones; roughly nine tenths are singletons. The TCR originated in a female donor with multiple sclerosis, enrolled in a pregnancy study. The sequences come from CD4+ T cells from peripheral blood mononuclear cells, collected in the second trimester of pregnancy. This chain links TRBV6-5 with TRBJ2-5, with D perhaps TRBD1 (6 bases). CDR3 bases: TGTGCCAGCAGTTACTCGGGGGCAGAGACCCAGTACTTC. Encoded protein: CASSYSGAETQYF.